What follows are 23 T cell receptor beta chains derived from one specimen sequenced in a study of CD8+ T cells in alopecia areata. cDNA reverse transcribed from extracted RNA served as the sequencing template. The protocol was immunoSEQ multiplex PCR, while the TCRdb copy is restricted to in-frame clones and leaves out a portion. In the table there are 150,000 to 200,000 clones, 55% of which are singletons. Sequencing was done on a sample of CD4+ T cells sorted from blood. Source of these receptors: a human donor in good health.

The J gene is TRBJ2-1, the V gene TRBV15; no firm D call. Germline V gene data show CDR1 as LNHNV and CDR2 as YYDKDF (reference sequence). The CDR3 has 15 residues. The V end was cut by 3 bases, the J end by 5 bases, with 14 bases between. CDR3 nucleotide sequence: TGTGCCACCAGCAGGAGGCAATCCGCGGACAATGAGCAGTTCTTC. Its protein product is CATSRRQSADNEQFF.

The chain couples TRBV2 to TRBJ2-5; D not certain. Trimming left V 7 bases short and J 5 bases short, with 20 bases between. The CDR3 totals 15 residues. CDR1 is SNHLY and CDR2 is FYNNEI in the germline V gene. CDR3 sequence (DNA): TGTGCCAGCACCCGGTGGGTGGGCCCGAGGGAGACCCAGTACTTC. Protein product: CASTRWVGPRETQYF.

The V gene is TRBV4-1, the J gene TRBJ1-1; 8 bases are shared with TRBD1. The junction had 7 bases not matched to a gene; V was cut back by 4 bases and J by 6 bases. This CDR3 region has 14 residues. Per the germline V gene, CDR1 is MGHRA and CDR2 is YSYEKL. CDR3 DNA: TGCGCCAGCAGCCTTCGTTCGGACAGGGCTGAAGCTTTCTTT. Its protein is CASSLRSDRAEAFF.

The chain has TRBV29-1 and TRBJ2-7, with D perhaps TRBD2 (7 bases). The CDR3 extends over 12 amino acids. Trimming pared 6 bases from V and 6 bases from J, leaving 15 bases between. Germline CDR1 and CDR2: SQVTM and ANQGSEA. CDR3 in amino acids: CSVARGGVEQYF. Written as DNA, the CDR3 is TGCAGCGTAGCCAGGGGAGGGGTCGAGCAGTACTTC.

This clone showed up just a few times. The V call is TRBV7-3, the J call TRBJ2-1, with 7 nucleotides matching TRBD2. CDR3 size: 21 residues. Germline CDR1 and CDR2: SGHTA and FQGTGA. The junction had 20 bases not matched to a gene; V was cut back by 1 base and J by 2 bases. CDR3 region: CASSLRTPVGSGGRPYNEQFF. Written as DNA, the CDR3 is TGTGCCAGCAGCTTAAGAACCCCGGTAGGGTCCGGCGGGAGACCCTACAATGAGCAGTTCTTC.

This chain uses TRBV2 with TRBJ2-7; D is undetermined. Per germline, CDR1 SNHLY and CDR2 FYNNEI. This CDR3 region has 13 residues. V lost 2 bases, J lost 6 bases, and 11 bases lay in between. The CDR3 DNA reads as TGTGCCAGCAGTGAACTCGTGGGAACCGAGCAGTACTTC. Translation gives CASSELVGTEQYF.

V gene TRBV20-1 combines with J gene TRBJ2-3; unclear D gene. V shed 8 bases and J shed 2 bases, with 8 bases lying between them. Germline V CDR1 and CDR2: DFQATT, SNEGSKA (reference sequence). CDR3 size: 11 residues. In DNA form, the CDR3 reads TGCAGTTCCGGGCCCACAGATACGCAGTATTTT. It codes for CSSGPTDTQYF.

V usage is TRBV29-1 and J usage is TRBJ1-1; tentative D call: TRBD1 (6 bases). This CDR3 has 16 residues. The V gene lost 6 bases and the J gene lost 5 bases, with 25 bases spanning the gap. Germline lookup yields CDR1 SQVTM and CDR2 ANQGSEA. The CDR3: CSVLPKGHRTETEAFF. The DNA of the CDR3 is TGCAGCGTCCTGCCTAAGGGACATCGCACCGAAACTGAAGCTTTCTTT.

This clone appeared a few times. This chain links TRBV14 with TRBJ2-2, with 11 bases matching TRBD2. V gave up 3 bases and J gave up 6 bases; unmatched junction bases: 3. The CDR3 consists of 15 residues. Germline CDR1 SGHDN, CDR2 FVKESK. The chain's CDR3 is CASSHSGRASGELFF. The CDR3 region has the DNA TGTGCCAGCAGCCATAGCGGGAGGGCGTCCGGGGAGCTGTTTTTT.

This clone was detected a few times. The chain joins TRBV28 to TRBJ1-4, with D uncertain. Trimming left V 4 bases short and J 6 bases short, with 9 bases between. From germline, CDR1 is MDHEN and CDR2 SYDVKM. This CDR3 spans 13 amino acids. The CDR3 region has the DNA TGTGCCAGCAGTTCACACAGCGATGAAAAACTGTTTTTT. Translating it yields CASSSHSDEKLFF.

The rearrangement joins TRBV13 to TRBJ2-1; no definite D call. This CDR3 has 11 amino acids. From germline, CDR1 is PRHDT and CDR2 FYEKMQ (reference sequence). V shed 4 bases and J shed 2 bases, with 0 bases lying between them. CDR3 sequence reads: CASSSYNEQFF. DNA for the CDR3: TGTGCCAGCAGCTCCTACAATGAGCAGTTCTTC.

The V call is TRBV28, the J call TRBJ2-7, with TRBD2 matching over 10 bases. This CDR3 has 14 amino acids. V gave up 7 bases and J gave up 2 bases; unmatched junction bases: 5. Looked up from germline, CDR1 is MDHEN and CDR2 is SYDVKM. The chain's CDR3 is CASITSGVPYEQYF. CDR3 nucleotide sequence: TGTGCCAGCATTACTAGCGGGGTTCCCTACGAGCAGTACTTC.

The chain is built from TRBV4-1 and TRBJ2-7; TRBD2 aligns across 8 bases. CDR1 is MGHRA, CDR2 YSYEKL, per germline. The CDR3 is made up of 14 amino acids. Trimming cost V 4 bases and J 5 bases; bases outside gene matches: 7. CDR3 sequence: CASSPRAGDHEQYF. The CDR3 nucleotides read TGCGCCAGCAGCCCTAGAGCGGGAGATCACGAGCAGTACTTC.

In its sample, this clone was seen a few times. The V call is TRBV6-6, the J call TRBJ1-5; D unclear. Trimming took 6 bases from V and 4 from J, leaving 10 bases between them. Germline V gene lookup returns CDR1 MNHNY and CDR2 SVGAGI (reference sequence). The CDR3 runs to 13 residues. CDR3 in DNA: TGTGCCAGCAGGGGAGGGTTTAATCAGCCCCAGCATTTT. Translation gives CASRGGFNQPQHF.

The V gene is TRBV2, the J gene TRBJ2-7, with D possibly being TRBD2 (5 bases). The CDR3 covers 14 residues. Trimming shortened V by 4 bases and J by 1 base, and 11 bases separated the two germline ends. CDR1 and CDR2 (germline): SNHLY, FYNNEI. The CDR3 reads CASSARGNSYEQYF. The CDR3 DNA reads as TGTGCCAGCAGTGCGAGAGGGAATTCCTACGAGCAGTACTTC.

This chain connects TRBV6-5 to TRBJ1-2; no clear D gene. Germline loops: CDR1 MNHEY, CDR2 SVGAGI. The CDR3 runs 15 residues. Between the trimmed V and J ends, which lost 5 bases and 4 bases, there was a span of 17 bases. The CDR3 sequence: CASSRNLIHAYGYTF. The CDR3 region has the DNA TGTGCCAGCAGTCGGAACCTAATTCATGCCTATGGCTACACCTTC.

Turning to this clone: One end of the junction is discordant with germline, which a read error may explain. The gene calls are TRBV9 and TRBJ1-2; the D gene is possibly TRBD1 (6 bases). There are 11 residues in the CDR3. CDR1 and CDR2 from the germline V gene are SGDLS and YYNGEE. The CDR3 nucleotides read TGTGCCAGCAGTCTCCCGGGACACATATTCTTC. This gives the protein CASSLPGHIFF.

The CDR3 sequence is CSVGQNSYEQYF. The CDR3, as DNA: TGCAGCGTTGGACAAAACTCCTACGAGCAGTACTTC. The chain links TRBV29-1 to TRBJ2-7; D gene unclear. From germline, CDR1 is SQVTM and CDR2 ANQGSEA. The V gene lost 4 bases and the J gene lost 0 bases, with 7 bases spanning the gap. The CDR3 length is 12 residues.

The chain has TRBV15 and TRBJ2-7, with 12 bases lining up with TRBD2. Trimming at V came to 6 bases and at J to 8 bases, leaving 8 bases not matched to a gene. The germline V gene has CDR1 LNHNV and CDR2 YYDKDF (reference sequence). The CDR3 has 14 residues. The CDR3 nucleotides read TGTGCCACCAGTCCGGGACTAGCGGGTCGAAAGCAGTACTTC. This codes for CATSPGLAGRKQYF.

V is TRBV4-1 and J is TRBJ2-7, with D tentatively TRBD1 (7 bases). Trimming took 1 base from V and 6 from J, leaving 13 bases between them. Germline V CDR1 and CDR2: MGHRA, YSYEKL. The CDR3 is made up of 14 amino acids. The DNA for the CDR3 is TGCGCCAGCAGCCAAGGGAGGGGGCGCGGCGAGCAGTACTTC. This codes for CASSQGRGRGEQYF.

The gene calls are TRBV6-6 and TRBJ2-7; D unresolved. CDR3 length: 14 amino acids. V lost 6 bases, J lost 1 base, and 13 bases lay in between. Germline V gene sequence: CDR1 MNHNY, CDR2 SVGAGI (reference sequence). The CDR3 coding sequence is TGTGCCAGCAGCCCAGTGGTCCCGTCCTACGAGCAGTACTTC. It encodes CASSPVVPSYEQYF.

This sequence joins TRBV29-1 and TRBJ2-3; 14 bases fit TRBD2. The CDR3 loop spans 15 amino acids. Trimming cost V 2 bases and J 4 bases; bases outside gene matches: 2. Germline lookup yields CDR1 SQVTM and CDR2 ANQGSEA. The DNA of the CDR3 is TGCAGCGTTGAACGACTAGCGGGAGGGGCAGATACGCAGTATTTT. This gives the protein CSVERLAGGADTQYF.

This clone was counted a few times. This chain links TRBV4-1 with TRBJ2-2; D call uncertain. Germline lookup yields CDR1 MGHRA and CDR2 YSYEKL. V lost 0 bases, J lost 6 bases, and 8 bases lay in between. The CDR3 runs to 14 residues. The CDR3 bases are TGCGCCAGCAGCCAAGAACCATGGGCCGGGGAGCTGTTTTTT. It is translated as CASSQEPWAGELFF.